These 31 T cell receptor beta chains share one sample of origin, sequenced in a study of identical twins. TCRdb re-called the 5' RACE reads through MiXCR, storing one row per CDR3 protein. Of 470,000 or so distinct CDR3 sequences listed, approximately 24% are singletons. This sample was shared with a second study, whose subject was T cells expressing NK-cell markers.

Sequencing was carried out using CD4+ T cells sorted from blood. All receptors derive from a woman aged 18-35 years in good health.

This clonotype was picked up a small number of times. The chain couples TRBV29-1 to TRBJ1-6; D might be TRBD1 (5 bases). There are 13 residues in the CDR3. V dropped 7 bases and J dropped 9 bases, with 16 bases sitting between them. The germline V gene has CDR1 SQVTM and CDR2 ANQGSEA. The CDR3 nucleotides read TGCAGCGCCAAGTTAGAGGGGAGTTCACCCCTCCACTTT. It translates to CSAKLEGSSPLHF.

The chain recombines TRBV5-1 with TRBJ2-7; D is possibly TRBD2 (6 bases). Germline CDR1 reads SGHRS; CDR2 reads YFSETQ. Trimming stripped 2 bases from V and 3 bases from J, with 12 bases between. The length of the CDR3 is 14 residues. The CDR3 sequence: CASSLLTGDYEQYF. The CDR3 DNA sequence: TGCGCCAGCAGCTTATTGACGGGGGACTACGAGCAGTACTTC.

The chain recombines TRBV6-2 or TRBV6-3 with TRBJ2-7; 9 bases map to TRBD2. The ends lost 5 bases at V and 2 bases at J; junction bases unmatched: 1. The CDR3 contains 13 residues. Germline V gene data show CDR1 as MNHEY and CDR2 as SVGEGT. This CDR3 reads CASSRLAAYEQYF. The CDR3 bases are TGTGCCAGCAGTCGACTAGCGGCCTACGAGCAGTACTTC.

The rearrangement joins TRBV7-2 to TRBJ1-5; D not resolved. Germline V gene data show CDR1 as SGHTA and CDR2 as FQGNSA. V gave up 1 base and J gave up 4 bases, with 11 bases separating them. This CDR3 has 15 residues. As DNA, the CDR3 is TGTGCCAGCAGCTTAGGTGGGTCGGATAATCAGCCCCAGCATTTT. Protein product: CASSLGGSDNQPQHF.

This clonotype came up a few times. The CDR3 nucleotides are TGTGCCACCAGCAGAGACGGCGCGGGGGGGTGGACCAAAAACATTCAGTACTTC. It is translated as CATSRDGAGGWTKNIQYF. J is TRBJ2-4 and V is TRBV15; 9 bases match TRBD2. Losses at the gene ends were 0 bases for V and 2 bases for J; bases not matched to a gene: 8. This CDR3 comprises 18 residues. Germline CDR1 reads LNHNV; CDR2 reads YYDKDF (reference sequence).

V and J are TRBV2 and TRBJ2-5; possible D gene TRBD2, 6 bases. Germline-derived CDR1 and CDR2 are SNHLY and FYNNEI. The CDR3 is 13 amino acids. V was pared by 3 bases and J by 1 base, with 6 bases between. Written as DNA, the CDR3 is TGTGCCAGCAGTGAGGGACTCCAAGAGACCCAGTACTTC. This codes for CASSEGLQETQYF.

This clonotype was counted a few times. The rearrangement joins TRBV6-5 to TRBJ1-2; 7 bases line up with TRBD1. J lost 7 bases, V lost 5 bases, and 4 bases had no gene match. Germline values: CDR1 MNHEY, CDR2 SVGAGI. The length of the CDR3 is 12 residues. The CDR3 sequence: CASSRQGLGYTF. Here the CDR3 DNA reads TGTGCCAGCAGTCGACAGGGTCTTGGCTACACCTTC.

The CDR3 DNA reads TGTGCCAGCAAGGTGGAGCGCTACAATGAGCAGTTCTTC. Translated, it gives CASKVERYNEQFF. The genes are TRBV6-1 and TRBJ2-1; D is undetermined. The CDR3 is 13 amino acids. V dropped 7 bases and J dropped 3 bases, with 10 bases sitting between them. Germline V gives CDR1 MNHNS, CDR2 SASEGT.

V is TRBV4-3 and J is TRBJ2-3, with D uncertain. The V gene's germline CDR1 is LGHNA and CDR2 YSLEER. The CDR3 length is 16 residues. With 1 base removed from V and 0 bases from J, the gap between germline ends came to 11 bases. The chain's CDR3 is CASSQGARASTDTQYF. The CDR3 nucleotides read TGCGCCAGCAGCCAAGGCGCACGCGCTAGCACAGATACGCAGTATTTT.

The CDR3 is CASRRSTANTEAFF. CDR3 sequence (DNA): TGTGCCAGCAGACGATCCACAGCGAACACTGAAGCTTTCTTT. V gene TRBV6-1 combines with J gene TRBJ1-1; D gene unclear. The length of the CDR3 is 14 residues. V dropped 6 bases and J dropped 1 base, with 12 bases sitting between them. Germline V CDR1 and CDR2: MNHNS, SASEGT.

The gene calls are TRBV20-1 and TRBJ1-5; D is unclear. V was clipped by 1 base and J by 4 bases, with 8 bases between them. The CDR3 has 13 residues. The germline gives CDR1 DFQATT, CDR2 SNEGSKA (reference sequence). This CDR3 reads CSARGMINQPQHF. The DNA of the CDR3 is TGCAGTGCTAGAGGAATGATTAATCAGCCCCAGCATTTT.

The chain links TRBV5-1 to TRBJ2-3; the match to TRBD2 covers 8 bases. Germline CDR1 SGHRS, CDR2 YFSETQ. CDR3 length: 15 residues. With 4 bases clipped from V and 3 bases from J, the junction kept 7 bases outside the gene matches. Here the CDR3 DNA reads TGCGCCAGCAGCCCTGCGACTAGCGTAACAGATACGCAGTATTTT. This codes for CASSPATSVTDTQYF.

This clonotype was picked up a small number of times. V gene TRBV5-1 combines with J gene TRBJ2-2; TRBD1 matches 9 bases. From germline, CDR1 is SGHRS and CDR2 YFSETQ. The V segment lost 7 bases and the J segment 5 bases; nucleotides outside the gene matches: 9. The CDR3 runs to 15 residues. CDR3 in amino acids: CASGYRGLGTGELFF. The CDR3 DNA follows: TGCGCCAGCGGTTACAGGGGGCTGGGAACCGGGGAGCTGTTTTTT.

This clonotype was counted between two and nine times. V and J are TRBV7-2 and TRBJ2-7; 7 bases fit TRBD1. Germline assignment: CDR1 SGHTA and CDR2 FQGNSA. J gave up 3 bases and V 5 bases, and 10 bases lay outside the gene matches. The CDR3 has 15 residues. CDR3 in DNA: TGTGCCAGCAGCCAAAGTTGGGACAGCTACTACGAGCAGTACTTC. Its translation: CASSQSWDSYYEQYF.

This clonotype has only a few counts. The chain has TRBV20-1 and TRBJ2-3; D is unresolved. The germline V gene has CDR1 DFQATT and CDR2 SNEGSKA (reference sequence). The CDR3 totals 13 residues. V lost 8 bases to trimming and J lost 2 bases, with 14 bases between them. CDR3 loop: CSLKSVYTDTQYF. CDR3 nucleotides: TGCAGTCTCAAATCCGTTTACACAGATACGCAGTATTTT.

The rearrangement links TRBV20-1 to TRBJ2-5; no clear D gene. This CDR3 spans 12 amino acids. Trimming left V 6 bases short and J 5 bases short, with 13 bases between. CDR1 DFQATT and CDR2 SNEGSKA come from the germline V gene (reference sequence). CDR3 nucleotide sequence: TGCAGTGCCGGTGACCTTCGCGAGACCCAGTACTTC. Its translation: CSAGDLRETQYF.

Details on this clonotype: The germline gene is not matched at one end of the junction; a read error may be the cause. The chain joins TRBV7-7 to TRBJ2-1, with 7 bases fitting TRBD2. CDR1 is SSHAT, CDR2 FNYEAQ, per germline (reference sequence). CDR3 length: 13 amino acids. The CDR3 DNA is TGTGCTAGCAGCCGGGACTATCCAAACGAGCAGTTCTTC. This gives the protein CASSRDYPNEQFF.

The CDR3 spells CASSEGGAKNIQYF. CDR3 DNA sequence: TGTGCCAGCAGTGAAGGAGGAGCCAAAAACATTCAGTACTTC. The V call is TRBV6-1, the J call TRBJ2-4; D is undetermined. The germline V gene encodes CDR1 MNHNS and CDR2 SASEGT. This CDR3 contains 14 residues. Trimming shortened V by 1 base and J by 0 bases, and 4 bases separated the two germline ends.

This clonotype was seen a few times. This sequence joins TRBV20-1 and TRBJ2-1; D ambiguous. With 6 bases removed from V and 5 bases from J, the gap between germline ends came to 20 bases. The CDR3 totals 15 residues. The germline V gene encodes CDR1 DFQATT and CDR2 SNEGSKA (reference sequence). CDR3 residues: CSARAPSRTNNEQFF. The CDR3 coding sequence is TGCAGTGCCCGGGCCCCTTCGCGGACCAACAATGAGCAGTTCTTC.

This clonotype has more than one count but fewer than ten. The chain has TRBV6-1 and TRBJ1-4; D is possibly TRBD1 (5 bases). The CDR3 is 16 residues long. Trimming pared 5 bases from V and 3 bases from J, leaving 16 bases between. CDR1 MNHNS and CDR2 SASEGT come from the germline V gene. The CDR3 protein is CASSRGSGLANEKLFF. DNA for the CDR3: TGTGCCAGCAGTCGGGGGTCTGGGCTAGCTAATGAAAAACTGTTTTTT.

This sequence joins TRBV7-9 and TRBJ2-7; 9 nucleotides align to TRBD1. CDR1 and CDR2 (germline): SEHNR, FQNEAQ (reference sequence). V shed 4 bases and J 7 bases; nucleotides not matched to a gene: 11. The CDR3 has 15 residues. CDR3 nucleotide sequence: TGTGCCAGCAGCTCTTCCGGGACAGGGTACCGGGAGCAGTACTTC. Residues: CASSSSGTGYREQYF.

This clonotype was seen more than once but under ten times. V gene TRBV10-2 combines with J gene TRBJ2-1, with D perhaps TRBD1 (6 bases). Germline assignment: CDR1 WSHSY and CDR2 SAAADI. The CDR3 is made up of 10 amino acids. V was trimmed by 10 bases and J by 10 bases, leaving 11 bases between them. The CDR3 loop is CAKSRGEQFF. The CDR3, as DNA: TGCGCCAAATCTAGGGGGGAGCAGTTCTTC.

This clonotype showed up just a few times. The chain couples TRBV5-1 to TRBJ2-3; no clear D. Trimming shortened V by 4 bases and J by 4 bases, and 10 bases separated the two germline ends. Germline V gene sequence: CDR1 SGHRS, CDR2 YFSETQ. The CDR3 length is 13 residues. DNA for the CDR3: TGCGCCAGCAGCATAGCAGGAGCAGATACGCAGTATTTT. Its translation: CASSIAGADTQYF.

The chain has TRBV12-3 or TRBV12-4 and TRBJ2-3, with a tentative D call TRBD2 (5 bases). Trimming took off 3 bases at V and 0 bases at J, with 10 bases between the two ends. This CDR3 has 15 residues. In nucleotides, the CDR3 is TGTGCCAGCAGTTTGGCACGGGGAAGCACAGATACGCAGTATTTT. Translation gives CASSLARGSTDTQYF.

The sample holds many counts of this clonotype. The V call is TRBV19, the J call TRBJ2-7; the D gene is possibly TRBD2 (5 bases). The CDR3 is made up of 13 amino acids. Trimming removed 4 bases from V and 2 bases from J, with 9 bases in between. CDR1 is LNHDA, CDR2 SQIVND, per germline (reference sequence). CDR3 DNA: TGTGCCAGTAGTAGGACTGGTCCCTACGAGCAGTACTTC. It encodes CASSRTGPYEQYF.

This clonotype has only a few counts. The DNA for the CDR3 is TGTGCCAGCAGCTCTCCAAGCGGGAACTACAATGAGCAGTTCTTC. This translates into CASSSPSGNYNEQFF. This chain uses TRBV13 with TRBJ2-1; 7 nucleotides agree with TRBD2. CDR1 is PRHDT and CDR2 is FYEKMQ in the germline V gene (reference sequence). Trimming cost V 4 bases and J 3 bases; bases outside gene matches: 6. This CDR3 has 15 residues.

This clonotype turned up a few times. This sequence joins TRBV7-2 and TRBJ2-7; 12 nucleotides match TRBD2. The junction had 3 bases not matched to a gene; V was cut back by 2 bases and J by 4 bases. Germline V gene lookup returns CDR1 SGHTA and CDR2 FQGNSA. CDR3 length: 15 amino acids. For the CDR3, the DNA is TGTGCCAGCAGCTTAATGCTAGCGGGAGGGTACGAGCAGTACTTC. Its protein product is CASSLMLAGGYEQYF.

The chain employs TRBV5-1 and TRBJ2-7; D might be TRBD1 (6 bases). The CDR3 covers 14 residues. Per the germline V gene, CDR1 is SGHRS and CDR2 is YFSETQ. The germline V and J ends were trimmed by 4 bases and 3 bases, with 14 bases remaining between them. Here the CDR3 DNA reads TGCGCCAGCAGCAAACTAACAGGGAACTACGAGCAGTACTTC. Its translation: CASSKLTGNYEQYF.

In its sample, this clonotype was seen many times. CDR3 coding DNA: TGTGCCAGCAGTTCCCGACAGGGAGGGTCTGGGGCCAACGTCCTGACTTTC. Translating it yields CASSSRQGGSGANVLTF. The rearrangement joins TRBV27 to TRBJ2-6; tentatively, D is TRBD1 or TRBD2 (7 bases each). The CDR3 contains 17 residues. CDR1 and CDR2 (germline): MNHEY, SMNVEV (reference sequence). The ends were cut back, 4 bases at V and 1 base at J, with 14 bases in the middle.

This clonotype has just a few counts. J is TRBJ1-1 and V is TRBV20-1; D unresolved. V was trimmed by 0 bases and J by 1 base, leaving 6 bases between them. Per the germline V gene, CDR1 is DFQATT and CDR2 is SNEGSKA (reference sequence). CDR3 length: 13 amino acids. The CDR3, as DNA: TGCAGTGCTAGAGATAAGGCGAACACTGAAGCTTTCTTT. This encodes CSARDKANTEAFF.

This clonotype has just a few counts. The chain links TRBV9 to TRBJ1-2; D is undetermined. CDR1 SGDLS and CDR2 YYNGEE come from the germline V gene. CDR3 length equals 14 residues. V lost 0 bases to trimming and J lost 8 bases, with 14 bases between them. This CDR3 is CASSVVGAPGGYTF. CDR3 nucleotide sequence: TGTGCCAGCAGCGTAGTTGGCGCTCCCGGAGGCTACACCTTC.